A single T cell receptor beta chain is shown here with its context. The antigen remains unidentified. The authors loaded 200 ng DNA, 27,000 or so T cell genomes, into sorted-subset replicate PCRs. Some clones are missing from TCRdb's copy, which holds only in-frame ones; the method was immunoSEQ multiplex PCR. The sample lists about 2.3 million clones, 85% to 95% seen once, with approximately 0.39% in the top ten. This specimen comes from a study of shared clonotypes between healthy human individuals. Study overall: Participating donors consisted of two women and a few men aged 18 to 49. Three CD4 naive, three CD4 memory, two CD8 naive and one CD8 memory plate were used per donor. Study-wide findings and caveats: As a rule, naive subsets had a larger estimated richness than memory subsets.

V was trimmed by 3 bases and J by 8 bases, leaving 17 bases between them. The CDR3 runs to 14 residues. Germline CDR1 is SGDLS and CDR2 is YYNGEE. This rearrangement joins TRBV9 to TRBJ1-2, with D tentatively TRBD1 (5 bases). The source material was naive CD4+ T cells from PBMCs. Subset meaning: CD45RA+ positively selected. This receptor was taken from a man between 18 and 29 years old in good health. Some clones in this sample may be carry-over from other donors' samples. The CDR3 here is CASSGWGPPGGYTF. DNA of the CDR3: TGTGCCAGCAGCGGGTGGGGCCCGCCGGGGGGCTACACCTTC.